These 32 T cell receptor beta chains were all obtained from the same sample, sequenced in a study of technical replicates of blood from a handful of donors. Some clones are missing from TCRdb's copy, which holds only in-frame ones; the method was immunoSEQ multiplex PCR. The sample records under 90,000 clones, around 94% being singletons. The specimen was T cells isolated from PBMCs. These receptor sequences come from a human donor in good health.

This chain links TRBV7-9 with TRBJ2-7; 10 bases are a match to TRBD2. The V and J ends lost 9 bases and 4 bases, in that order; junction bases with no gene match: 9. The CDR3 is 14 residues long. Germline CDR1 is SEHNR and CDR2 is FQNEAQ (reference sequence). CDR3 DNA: TGTGCCAGTCGCCTAGCGGGAGAAATGTACGAGCAGTACTTC. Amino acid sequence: CASRLAGEMYEQYF.

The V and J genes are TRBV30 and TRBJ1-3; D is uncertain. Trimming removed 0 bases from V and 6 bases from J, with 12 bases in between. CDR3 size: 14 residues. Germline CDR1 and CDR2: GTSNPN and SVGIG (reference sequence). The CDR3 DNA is TGTGCCTGGAGTGTACCCCCACTCTTAAACACCATATATTTT. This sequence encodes CAWSVPPLLNTIYF.

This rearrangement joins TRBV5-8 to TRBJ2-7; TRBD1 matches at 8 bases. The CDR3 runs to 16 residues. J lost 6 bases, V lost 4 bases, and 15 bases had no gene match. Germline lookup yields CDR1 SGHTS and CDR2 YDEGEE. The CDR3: CASSHYTGTGSTEQYF. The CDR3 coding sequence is TGTGCCAGCAGCCACTATACCGGGACAGGCTCGACCGAGCAGTACTTC.

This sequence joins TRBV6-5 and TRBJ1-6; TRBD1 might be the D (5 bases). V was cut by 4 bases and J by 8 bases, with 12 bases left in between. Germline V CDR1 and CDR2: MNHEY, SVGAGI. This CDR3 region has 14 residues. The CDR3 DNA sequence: TGTGCCAGCAGTTTCGCGGGGGAAGATTCACCCCTCCACTTT. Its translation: CASSFAGEDSPLHF.

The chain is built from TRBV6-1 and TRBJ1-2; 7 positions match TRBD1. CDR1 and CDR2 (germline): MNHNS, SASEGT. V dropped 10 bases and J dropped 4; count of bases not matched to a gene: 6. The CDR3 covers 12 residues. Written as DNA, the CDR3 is TGTGCCATTCTGGACAGGCTCTATGGCTACACCTTC. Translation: CAILDRLYGYTF.

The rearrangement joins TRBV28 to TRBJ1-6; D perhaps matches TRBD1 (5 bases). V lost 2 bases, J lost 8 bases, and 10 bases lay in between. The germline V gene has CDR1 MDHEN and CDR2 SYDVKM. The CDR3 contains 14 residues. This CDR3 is CASSLGGVDSPLHF. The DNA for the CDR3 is TGTGCCAGCAGTTTAGGGGGGGTCGATTCACCCCTCCACTTT.

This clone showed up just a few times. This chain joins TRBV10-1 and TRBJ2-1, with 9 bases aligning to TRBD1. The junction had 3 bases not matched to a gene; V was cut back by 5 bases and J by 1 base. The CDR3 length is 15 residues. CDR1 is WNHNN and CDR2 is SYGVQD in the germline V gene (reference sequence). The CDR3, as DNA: TGCGCCAGCAGTCGGGACAGGGAATCCTACAATGAGCAGTTCTTC. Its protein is CASSRDRESYNEQFF.

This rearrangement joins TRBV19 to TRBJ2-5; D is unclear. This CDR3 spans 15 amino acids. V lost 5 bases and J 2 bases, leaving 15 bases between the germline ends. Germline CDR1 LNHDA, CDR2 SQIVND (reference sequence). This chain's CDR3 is CASSSRGGFQETQYF. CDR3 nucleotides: TGTGCCAGTAGTTCTCGTGGTGGCTTTCAAGAGACCCAGTACTTC.

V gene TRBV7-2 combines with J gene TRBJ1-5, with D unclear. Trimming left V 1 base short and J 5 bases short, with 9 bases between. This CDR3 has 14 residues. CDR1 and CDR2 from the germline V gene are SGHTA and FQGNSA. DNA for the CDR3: TGTGCCAGCAGCTTAGAGGCAGGTCATCAGCCCCAGCATTTT. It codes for CASSLEAGHQPQHF.

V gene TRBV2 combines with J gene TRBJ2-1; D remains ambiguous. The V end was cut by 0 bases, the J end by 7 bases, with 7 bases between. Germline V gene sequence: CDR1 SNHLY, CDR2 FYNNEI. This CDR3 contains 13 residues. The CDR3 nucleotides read TGTGCCAGCAGTGAAGCCACGGGTAATGAGCAGTTCTTC. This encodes CASSEATGNEQFF.

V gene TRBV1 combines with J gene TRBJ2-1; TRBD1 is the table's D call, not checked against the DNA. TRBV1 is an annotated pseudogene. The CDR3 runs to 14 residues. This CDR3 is CTIFRDRVYNEQFF. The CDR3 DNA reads TGCACCATTTTCCGGGACAGGGTCTACAATGAGCAGTTCTTC.

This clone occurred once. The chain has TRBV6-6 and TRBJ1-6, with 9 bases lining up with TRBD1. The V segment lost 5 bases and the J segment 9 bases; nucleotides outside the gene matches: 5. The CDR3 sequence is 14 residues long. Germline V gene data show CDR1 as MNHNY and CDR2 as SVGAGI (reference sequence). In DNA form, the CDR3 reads TGTGCCAGCAGTGTCGGGACAGGGCGTTCACCCCTCCACTTT. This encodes CASSVGTGRSPLHF.

CDR3 in amino acids: CASSLFLGGRGAEAAPGETEAFF. In nucleotides, the CDR3 is TGTGCCAGCAGTTTATTTTTGGGGGGGCGAGGGGCTGAGGCAGCCCCAGGAGAAACTGAAGCTTTCTTT. The rearrangement joins TRBV28 to TRBJ1-1; possibly TRBD1 for D (6 bases). Germline V lookup: CDR1 MDHEN, CDR2 SYDVKM. Trimming took off 1 base at V and 5 bases at J, with 38 bases between the two ends. The CDR3 sequence is 23 residues long.

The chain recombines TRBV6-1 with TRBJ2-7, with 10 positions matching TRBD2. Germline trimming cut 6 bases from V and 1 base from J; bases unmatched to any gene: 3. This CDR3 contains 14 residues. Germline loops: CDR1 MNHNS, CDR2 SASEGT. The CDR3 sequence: CASRPSGGSYEQYF. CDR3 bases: TGTGCCAGCAGACCTAGCGGGGGTTCCTACGAGCAGTACTTC.

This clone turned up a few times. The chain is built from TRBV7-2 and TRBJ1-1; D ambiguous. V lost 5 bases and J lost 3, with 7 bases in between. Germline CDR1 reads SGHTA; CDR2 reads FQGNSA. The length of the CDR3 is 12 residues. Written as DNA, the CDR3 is TGTGCCAGCAGCGCAGTATACACTGAAGCTTTCTTT. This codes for CASSAVYTEAFF.

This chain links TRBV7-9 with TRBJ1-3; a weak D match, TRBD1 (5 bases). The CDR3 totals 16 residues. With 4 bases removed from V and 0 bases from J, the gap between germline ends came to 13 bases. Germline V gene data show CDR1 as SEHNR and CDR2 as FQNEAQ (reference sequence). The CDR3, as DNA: TGTGCCAGCAGCTCCGTGACAGCGATCTCTGGAAACACCATATATTTT. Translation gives CASSSVTAISGNTIYF.

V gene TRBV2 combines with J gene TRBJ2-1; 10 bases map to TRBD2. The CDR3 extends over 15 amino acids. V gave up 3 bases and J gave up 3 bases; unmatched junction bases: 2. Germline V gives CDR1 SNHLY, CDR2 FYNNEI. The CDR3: CASSDQRGGYNEQFF. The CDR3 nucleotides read TGTGCCAGCAGTGATCAGCGGGGGGGCTACAATGAGCAGTTCTTC.

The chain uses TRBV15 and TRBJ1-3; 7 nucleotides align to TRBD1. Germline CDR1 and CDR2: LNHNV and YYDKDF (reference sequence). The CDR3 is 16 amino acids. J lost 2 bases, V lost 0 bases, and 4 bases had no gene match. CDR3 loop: CATSREPTGAGNTIYF. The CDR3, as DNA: TGTGCCACCAGCAGAGAGCCAACAGGGGCTGGAAACACCATATATTTT.

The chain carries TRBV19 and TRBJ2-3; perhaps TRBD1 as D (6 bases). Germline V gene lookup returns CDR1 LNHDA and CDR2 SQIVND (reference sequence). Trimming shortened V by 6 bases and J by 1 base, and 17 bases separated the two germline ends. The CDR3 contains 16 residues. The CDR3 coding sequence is TGTGCCAGTAGCCCTGACACAGGGAGCGGCACAGATACGCAGTATTTT. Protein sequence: CASSPDTGSGTDTQYF.

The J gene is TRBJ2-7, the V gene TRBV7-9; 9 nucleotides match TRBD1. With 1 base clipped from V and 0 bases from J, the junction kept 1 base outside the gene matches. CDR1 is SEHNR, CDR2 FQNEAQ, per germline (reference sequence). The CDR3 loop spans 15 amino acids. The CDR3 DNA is TGTGCCAGCAGCTTAGGGACAGGGGTCTCCTACGAGCAGTACTTC. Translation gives CASSLGTGVSYEQYF.

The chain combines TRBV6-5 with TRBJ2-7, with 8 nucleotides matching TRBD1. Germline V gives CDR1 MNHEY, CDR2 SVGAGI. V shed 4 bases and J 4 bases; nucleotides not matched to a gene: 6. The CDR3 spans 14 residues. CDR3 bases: TGTGCCAGCAGTTTCGCCGGGACAGGATACGAGCAGTACTTC. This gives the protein CASSFAGTGYEQYF.

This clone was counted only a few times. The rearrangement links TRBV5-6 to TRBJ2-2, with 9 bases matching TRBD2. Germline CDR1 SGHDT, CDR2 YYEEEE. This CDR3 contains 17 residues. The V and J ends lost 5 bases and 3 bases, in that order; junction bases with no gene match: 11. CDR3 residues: CASRRIPGLADTGELFF. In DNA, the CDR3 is TGTGCCAGCAGGAGGATACCGGGACTAGCTGACACCGGGGAGCTGTTTTTT.

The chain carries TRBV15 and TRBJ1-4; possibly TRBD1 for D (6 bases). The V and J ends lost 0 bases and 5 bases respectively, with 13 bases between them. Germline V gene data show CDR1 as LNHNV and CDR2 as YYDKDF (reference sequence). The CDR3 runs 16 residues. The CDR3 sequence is CATSRDPRTVNEKLFF. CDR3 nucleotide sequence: TGTGCCACCAGCAGAGATCCCAGGACAGTAAATGAAAAACTGTTTTTT.

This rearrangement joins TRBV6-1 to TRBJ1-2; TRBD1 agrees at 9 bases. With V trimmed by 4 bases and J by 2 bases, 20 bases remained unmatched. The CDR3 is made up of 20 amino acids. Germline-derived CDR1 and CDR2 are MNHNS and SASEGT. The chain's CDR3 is CASSGLFNSDRGGTNYGYTF. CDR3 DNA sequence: TGTGCCAGCAGTGGACTGTTTAACTCGGACAGGGGAGGCACGAACTATGGCTACACCTTC.

The CDR3 spells CASSPGQIYNEQFF. CDR3 bases: TGCGCCAGCAGCCCCGGACAGATCTACAATGAGCAGTTCTTC. The V and J genes are TRBV4-1 and TRBJ2-1; weak D call: TRBD1 (6 bases). This CDR3 spans 14 amino acids. V lost 4 bases and J lost 3, with 10 bases in between. Germline CDR1 reads MGHRA; CDR2 reads YSYEKL.

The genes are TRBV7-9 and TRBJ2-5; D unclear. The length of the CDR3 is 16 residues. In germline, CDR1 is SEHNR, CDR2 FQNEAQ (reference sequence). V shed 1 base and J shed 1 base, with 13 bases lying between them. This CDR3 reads CASSLVSLASQETQYF. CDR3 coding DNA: TGTGCCAGCAGCTTAGTCTCCCTGGCCTCCCAAGAGACCCAGTACTTC.

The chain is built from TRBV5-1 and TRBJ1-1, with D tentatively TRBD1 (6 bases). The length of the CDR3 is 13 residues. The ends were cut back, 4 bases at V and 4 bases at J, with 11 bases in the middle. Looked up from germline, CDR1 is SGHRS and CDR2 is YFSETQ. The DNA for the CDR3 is TGCGCCAGCAGCACAGGACAGAGCACTGAAGCTTTCTTT. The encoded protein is CASSTGQSTEAFF.

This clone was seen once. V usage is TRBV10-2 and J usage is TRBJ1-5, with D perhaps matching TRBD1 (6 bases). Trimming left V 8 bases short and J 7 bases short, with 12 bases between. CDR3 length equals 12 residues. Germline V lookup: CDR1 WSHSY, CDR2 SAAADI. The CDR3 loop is CASCLQGQPQHF. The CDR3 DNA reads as TGCGCCAGCTGCTTACAGGGCCAGCCCCAGCATTTT.

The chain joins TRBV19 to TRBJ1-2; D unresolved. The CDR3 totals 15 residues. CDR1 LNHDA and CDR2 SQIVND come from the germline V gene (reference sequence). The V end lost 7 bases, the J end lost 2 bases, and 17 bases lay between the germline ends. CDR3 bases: TGTGCCAGTACCCTAGGGTATTCGGGAAACTATGGCTACACCTTC. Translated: CASTLGYSGNYGYTF. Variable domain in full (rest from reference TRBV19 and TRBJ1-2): DGGITQSPKYLFRKEGQNVTLSCEQNLNHDAMYWYRQDPGQGLRLIYYSQIVNDFQKGDIAEGYSVSREKKESFPLTVTSAQKNPTAFYLCASTLGYSGNYGYTFGSGTRLTVV.

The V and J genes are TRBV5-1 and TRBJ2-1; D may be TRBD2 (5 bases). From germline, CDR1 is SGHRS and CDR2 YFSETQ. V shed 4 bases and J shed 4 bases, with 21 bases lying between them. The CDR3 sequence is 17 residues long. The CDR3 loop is CASSPGPGGSVYNEQFF. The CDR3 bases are TGCGCCAGCAGCCCAGGACCCGGTGGGAGTGTATACAATGAGCAGTTCTTC.

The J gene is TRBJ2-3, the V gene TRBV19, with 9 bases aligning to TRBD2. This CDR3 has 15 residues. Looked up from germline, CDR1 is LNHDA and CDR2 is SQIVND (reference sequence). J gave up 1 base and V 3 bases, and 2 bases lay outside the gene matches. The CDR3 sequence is CASSIRTSGTDTQYF. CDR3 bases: TGTGCCAGTAGTATCAGGACTAGCGGCACAGATACGCAGTATTTT.

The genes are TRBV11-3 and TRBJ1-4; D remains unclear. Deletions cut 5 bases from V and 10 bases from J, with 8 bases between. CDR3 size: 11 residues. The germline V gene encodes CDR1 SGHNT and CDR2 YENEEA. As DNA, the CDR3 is TGTGCCAGCAGCACAGCGGGAAAACTGTTTTTT. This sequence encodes CASSTAGKLFF.